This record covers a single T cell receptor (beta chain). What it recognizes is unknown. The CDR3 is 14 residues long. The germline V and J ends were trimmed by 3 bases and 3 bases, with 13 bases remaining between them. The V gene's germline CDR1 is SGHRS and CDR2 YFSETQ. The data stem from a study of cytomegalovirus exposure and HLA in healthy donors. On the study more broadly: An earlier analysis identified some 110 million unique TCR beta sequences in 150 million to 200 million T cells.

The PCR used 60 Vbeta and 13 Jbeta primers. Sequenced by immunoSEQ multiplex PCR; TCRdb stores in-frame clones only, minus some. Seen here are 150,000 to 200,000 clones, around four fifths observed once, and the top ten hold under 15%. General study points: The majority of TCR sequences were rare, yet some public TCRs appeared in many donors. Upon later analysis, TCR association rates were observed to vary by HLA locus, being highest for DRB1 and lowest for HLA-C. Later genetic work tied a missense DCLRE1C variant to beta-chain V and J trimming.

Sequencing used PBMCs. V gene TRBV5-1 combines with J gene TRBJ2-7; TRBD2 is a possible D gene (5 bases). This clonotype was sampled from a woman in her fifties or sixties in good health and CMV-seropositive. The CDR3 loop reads CASSWQYGVYEQYF. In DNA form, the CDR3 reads TGCGCCAGCAGCTGGCAATACGGGGTCTACGAGCAGTACTTC.